Listed below are T cell receptor beta chains from one sample, sequenced in a study of T cell responses to AZD1222 COVID-19 vaccine. Sequenced by immunoSEQ multiplex PCR; TCRdb stores in-frame clones only, minus some. Here the sample spans approximately 91,000 clones, more than 85% being singletons. The material sequenced was peripheral blood, taken 28 days after the second AZD1222 dose. The receptors were gathered from an adult who received the AZD1222 COVID-19 vaccine. Both conserved end residues are part of each CDR3. A D gene is named only where the DNA matches it firmly. Where a row states a size, it is once, few, many or the class of an expanded clone; other rows omit it.

CDR3 DNA: TGTGCCAGCAGCGGGACCAGCAATCAGCCCCAGCATTTT
CDR3 protein: CASSGTSNQPQHF
clone size: NA
D gene: NA
J gene: TRBJ1-5
V gene: TRBV12-3/TRBV12-4

CDR3 DNA: TGTGCCACGGGGACAGGGGGAAAGGATGAGCAGTTCTTC
CDR3 protein: CATGTGGKDEQFF
clone size: NA
D gene: TRBD1
J gene: TRBJ2-1
V gene: TRBV24-1

CDR3 DNA: TGTGCCAGCTCTAGCGGGCCGGATACGCAGTATTTT
CDR3 protein: CASSSGPDTQYF
clone size: NA
D gene: TRBD2
J gene: TRBJ2-3
V gene: TRBV3-1/TRBV3-2

CDR3 DNA: TGTGCCGGGGGGACAGGGGTGGAGAATGAGCAGTTCTTC
CDR3 protein: CAGGTGVENEQFF
clone size: NA
D gene: TRBD1
J gene: TRBJ2-1
V gene: TRBV2

CDR3 DNA: TGTGCCAGCAGTTTTGGCGCAGGGTACTACGAGCAGTACTTC
CDR3 protein: CASSFGAGYYEQYF
clone size: once
D gene: NA
J gene: TRBJ2-7
V gene: TRBV28

CDR3 DNA: TGTGCCAGCAGCCATCGACAGGGAAGAGATGAAAAACTGTTTTTT
CDR3 protein: CASSHRQGRDEKLFF
clone size: NA
D gene: TRBD1
J gene: TRBJ1-4
V gene: TRBV3-1/TRBV3-2

CDR3 DNA: TGTGCCAGCAGCAAAGGTAGCGGGACGAACAATGAGCAGTTCTTC
CDR3 protein: CASSKGSGTNNEQFF
clone size: NA
D gene: TRBD2
J gene: TRBJ2-1
V gene: TRBV11-3

CDR3 DNA: TGTGCCAGCAGTTCCAAAGCGGGAGACTCCTACAATGAGCAGTTCTTC
CDR3 protein: CASSSKAGDSYNEQFF
clone size: NA
D gene: TRBD2
J gene: TRBJ2-1
V gene: TRBV27

CDR3 DNA: TGTGCCAGCAGTGACCCAGCGGGGAGGTATGAGCAGTTCTTC
CDR3 protein: CASSDPAGRYEQFF
clone size: NA
D gene: TRBD2
J gene: TRBJ2-1
V gene: TRBV2

CDR3 DNA: TGTGCCAGCAGCGGGGGGGACACAGATACGCAGTATTTT
CDR3 protein: CASSGGDTDTQYF
clone size: NA
D gene: NA
J gene: TRBJ2-3
V gene: TRBV9

CDR3 DNA: TGTGCCAGCAGCTCGGCCCCACAAGGAAAACTGTTTTTT
CDR3 protein: CASSSAPQGKLFF
clone size: NA
D gene: NA
J gene: TRBJ1-4
V gene: TRBV28

CDR3 DNA: TGTGCCAGCAGCTTAGGCCTAGGGGGCGAGCTTGAAGCTTTCTTT
CDR3 protein: CASSLGLGGELEAFF
clone size: NA
D gene: TRBD1
J gene: TRBJ1-1
V gene: TRBV7-9

CDR3 DNA: TGTGCCAGCAGCGTCGAACAGGGGTGGGGAAACACCATATATTTT
CDR3 protein: CASSVEQGWGNTIYF
clone size: NA
D gene: TRBD1
J gene: TRBJ1-3
V gene: TRBV9

CDR3 DNA: TGCGCCAGCAGCTTGTTGGGAGCCGGGGCCAACGTCCTGACTTTC
CDR3 protein: CASSLLGAGANVLTF
clone size: NA
D gene: NA
J gene: TRBJ2-6
V gene: TRBV5-1

CDR3 DNA: TGCGCCAGCAGCCAGTCGTCTCAGGGGTGGAACATTCAGTACTTC
CDR3 protein: CASSQSSQGWNIQYF
clone size: NA
D gene: NA
J gene: TRBJ2-4
V gene: TRBV4-1

CDR3 DNA: TGTGCCAGTAGTATCGACCAATCCCGCAACTATGGCTACACCTTC
CDR3 protein: CASSIDQSRNYGYTF
clone size: few
D gene: NA
J gene: TRBJ1-2
V gene: TRBV19

CDR3 DNA: TGTGCCAGCAGCCTAGGTCTCCGATTGGGTGGCTACACCTTC
CDR3 protein: CASSLGLRLGGYTF
clone size: NA
D gene: NA
J gene: TRBJ1-2
V gene: TRBV28

CDR3 DNA: TGTGCCAGCAAGAGGAATACCATTAATTCACCCCTCCACTTT
CDR3 protein: CASKRNTINSPLHF
clone size: once
D gene: NA
J gene: TRBJ1-6
V gene: TRBV2

CDR3 DNA: TGTGCCAGCAGTGGACAGGGGCGGACTGAAGCTTTCTTT
CDR3 protein: CASSGQGRTEAFF
clone size: NA
D gene: TRBD1
J gene: TRBJ1-1
V gene: TRBV2

CDR3 DNA: TGTGCCAGCAGAGGAGCTAGCCGGGAGCAGTACTTC
CDR3 protein: CASRGASREQYF
clone size: NA
D gene: NA
J gene: TRBJ2-7
V gene: TRBV6-6

CDR3 DNA: TGTGCTAGTGGTTTGGTACTGGGACAGGGGGCTCAGCAGTACTTC
CDR3 protein: CASGLVLGQGAQQYF
clone size: NA
D gene: TRBD1
J gene: TRBJ2-7
V gene: TRBV12-5

CDR3 DNA: TGTGCCAGCAGTTACCCACCGGGGGAAGCGGGAGGATTAGAGACCCAGTACTTC
CDR3 protein: CASSYPPGEAGGLETQYF
clone size: NA
D gene: TRBD2
J gene: TRBJ2-5
V gene: TRBV6-2/TRBV6-3

CDR3 DNA: TGTGCCACGGCCGACAGAAACAATCAGCCCCAGCATTTT
CDR3 protein: CATADRNNQPQHF
clone size: NA
D gene: NA
J gene: TRBJ1-5
V gene: TRBV24-1

CDR3 DNA: TGCGCCAGCAGTGATAAAGGGACTAGCGGCACCGGGGAGCTGTTTTTT
CDR3 protein: CASSDKGTSGTGELFF
clone size: NA
D gene: TRBD2
J gene: TRBJ2-2
V gene: TRBV10-1